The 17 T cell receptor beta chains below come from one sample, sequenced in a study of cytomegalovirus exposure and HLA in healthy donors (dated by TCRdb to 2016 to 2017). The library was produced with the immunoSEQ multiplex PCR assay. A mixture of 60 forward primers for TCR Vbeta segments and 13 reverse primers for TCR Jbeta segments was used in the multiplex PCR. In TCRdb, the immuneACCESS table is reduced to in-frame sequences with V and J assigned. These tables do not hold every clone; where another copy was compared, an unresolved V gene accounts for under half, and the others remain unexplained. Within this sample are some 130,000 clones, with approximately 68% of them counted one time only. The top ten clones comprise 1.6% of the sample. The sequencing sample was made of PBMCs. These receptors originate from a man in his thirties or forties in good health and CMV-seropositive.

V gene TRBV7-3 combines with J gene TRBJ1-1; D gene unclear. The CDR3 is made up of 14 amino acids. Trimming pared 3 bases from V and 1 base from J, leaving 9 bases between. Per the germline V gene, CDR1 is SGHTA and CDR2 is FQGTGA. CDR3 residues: CASSLRAGNTEAFF. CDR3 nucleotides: TGTGCCAGCAGCTTGAGGGCCGGGAACACTGAAGCTTTCTTT. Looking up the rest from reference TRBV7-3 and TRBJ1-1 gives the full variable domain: GAGVSQTPSNKVTEKGKYVELRCDPISGHTALYWYRQSLGQGPEFLIYFQGTGAADDSGLPNDRFFAVRPEGSVSTLKIQRTERGDSAVYLCASSLRAGNTEAFFGQGTRLTVV.

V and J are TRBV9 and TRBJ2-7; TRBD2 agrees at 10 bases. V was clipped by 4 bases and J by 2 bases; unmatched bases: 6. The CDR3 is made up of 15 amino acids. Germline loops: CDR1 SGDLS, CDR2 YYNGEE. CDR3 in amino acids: CASSPGLAVTYEQYF. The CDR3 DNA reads TGTGCCAGCAGCCCCGGACTAGCGGTGACCTACGAGCAGTACTTC.

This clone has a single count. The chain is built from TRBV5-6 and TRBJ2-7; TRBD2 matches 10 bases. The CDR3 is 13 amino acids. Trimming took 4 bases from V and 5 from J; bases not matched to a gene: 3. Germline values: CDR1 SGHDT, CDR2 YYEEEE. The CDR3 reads CASSLGLADEQYF. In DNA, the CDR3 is TGTGCCAGCAGCCTCGGACTAGCGGACGAGCAGTACTTC.

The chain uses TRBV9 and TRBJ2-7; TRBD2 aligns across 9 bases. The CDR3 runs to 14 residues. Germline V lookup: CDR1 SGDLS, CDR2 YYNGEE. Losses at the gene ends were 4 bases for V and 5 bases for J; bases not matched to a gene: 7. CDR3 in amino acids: CASSLSGRGDEQYF. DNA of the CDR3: TGTGCCAGCAGCCTTAGCGGGAGAGGCGACGAGCAGTACTTC.

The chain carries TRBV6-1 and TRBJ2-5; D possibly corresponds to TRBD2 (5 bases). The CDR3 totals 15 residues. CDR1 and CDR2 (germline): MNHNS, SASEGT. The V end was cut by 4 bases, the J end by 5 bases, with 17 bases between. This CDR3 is CASSVIIEAVETQYF. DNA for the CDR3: TGTGCCAGCAGTGTTATTATTGAAGCGGTTGAGACCCAGTACTTC.

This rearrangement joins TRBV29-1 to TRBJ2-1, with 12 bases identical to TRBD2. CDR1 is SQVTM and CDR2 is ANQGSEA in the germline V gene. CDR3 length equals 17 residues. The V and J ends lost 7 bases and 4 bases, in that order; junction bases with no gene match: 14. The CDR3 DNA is TGCAGCGCCGGGGGGCTAGCGGGAGGGATTAGTTACAATGAGCAGTTCTTC. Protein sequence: CSAGGLAGGISYNEQFF.

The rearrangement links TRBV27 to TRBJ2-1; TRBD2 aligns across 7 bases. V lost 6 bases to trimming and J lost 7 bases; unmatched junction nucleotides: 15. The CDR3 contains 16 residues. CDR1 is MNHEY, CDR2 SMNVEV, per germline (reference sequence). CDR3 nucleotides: TGTGCCAGCAGCTATACGGGACTAATCTTTTCTAATGAGCAGTTCTTC. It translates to CASSYTGLIFSNEQFF.

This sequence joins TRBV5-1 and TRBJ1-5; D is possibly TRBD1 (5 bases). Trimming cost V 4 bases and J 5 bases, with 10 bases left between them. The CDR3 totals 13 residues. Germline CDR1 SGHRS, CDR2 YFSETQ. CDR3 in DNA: TGCGCCAGCAGCAACGGACACGATCAGCCCCAGCATTTT. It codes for CASSNGHDQPQHF.

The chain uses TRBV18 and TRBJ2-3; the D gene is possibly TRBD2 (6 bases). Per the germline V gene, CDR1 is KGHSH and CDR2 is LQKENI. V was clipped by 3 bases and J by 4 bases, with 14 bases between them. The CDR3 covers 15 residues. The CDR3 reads CASSPRPGSPDTQYF. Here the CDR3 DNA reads TGTGCCAGCTCACCTCGGCCCGGGAGCCCAGATACGCAGTATTTT.

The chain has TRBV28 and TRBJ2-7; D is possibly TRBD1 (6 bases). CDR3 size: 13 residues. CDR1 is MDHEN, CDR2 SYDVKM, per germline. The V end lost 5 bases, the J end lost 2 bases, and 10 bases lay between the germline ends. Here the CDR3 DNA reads TGTGCCAGCAGTAACAGGGAACCCTACGAGCAGTACTTC. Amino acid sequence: CASSNREPYEQYF.

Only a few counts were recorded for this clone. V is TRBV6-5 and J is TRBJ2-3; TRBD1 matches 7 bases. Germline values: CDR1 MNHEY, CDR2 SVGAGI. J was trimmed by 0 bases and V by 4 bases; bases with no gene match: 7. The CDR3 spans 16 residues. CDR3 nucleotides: TGTGCCAGCAGTTTAACAGGGACAGCTAGCACAGATACGCAGTATTTT. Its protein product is CASSLTGTASTDTQYF.

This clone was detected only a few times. This chain's CDR3 is CASSLSGRQAENIQYF. The CDR3 nucleotides read TGTGCCAGTAGTCTCTCAGGCAGGCAGGCAGAAAACATTCAGTACTTC. The V gene is TRBV19, the J gene TRBJ2-4, with D unresolved. Trimming took 5 bases from V and 5 from J, leaving 19 bases between them. The CDR3 loop spans 16 amino acids. Germline lookup yields CDR1 LNHDA and CDR2 SQIVND (reference sequence).

CDR3 nucleotide sequence: TGTGCCAGCAGCCGGGGACAGGGGTGGGAGACCCAGTACTTC. Residues: CASSRGQGWETQYF. The chain joins TRBV7-3 to TRBJ2-5; 10 positions agree with TRBD1. Germline assignment: CDR1 SGHTA and CDR2 FQGTGA. Trimming removed 5 bases from V and 5 bases from J; junction bases left unmatched: 5. The CDR3 is 14 amino acids.

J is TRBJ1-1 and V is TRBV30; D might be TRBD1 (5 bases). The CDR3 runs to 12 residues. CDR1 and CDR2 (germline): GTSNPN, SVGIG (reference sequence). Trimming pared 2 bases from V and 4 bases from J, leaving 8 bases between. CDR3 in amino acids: CAWSPGGTEAFF. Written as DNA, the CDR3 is TGTGCCTGGAGTCCGGGGGGCACTGAAGCTTTCTTT.

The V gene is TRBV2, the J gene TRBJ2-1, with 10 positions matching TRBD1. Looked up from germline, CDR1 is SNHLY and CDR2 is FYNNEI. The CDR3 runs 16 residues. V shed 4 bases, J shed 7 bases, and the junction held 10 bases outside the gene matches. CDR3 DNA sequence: TGTGCCAGCAGTGGGACAGGGGGGAGTAGGAGGAATGAGCAGTTCTTC. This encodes CASSGTGGSRRNEQFF.

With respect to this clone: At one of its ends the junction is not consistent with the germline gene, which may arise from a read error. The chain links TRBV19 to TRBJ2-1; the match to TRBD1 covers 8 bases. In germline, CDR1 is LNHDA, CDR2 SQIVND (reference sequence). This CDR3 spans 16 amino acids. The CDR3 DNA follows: TGTGCCAGTAGTATCGGGACAGGCCGATACTACAATGAGCAGCTCTTC. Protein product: CASSIGTGRYYNEQLF.

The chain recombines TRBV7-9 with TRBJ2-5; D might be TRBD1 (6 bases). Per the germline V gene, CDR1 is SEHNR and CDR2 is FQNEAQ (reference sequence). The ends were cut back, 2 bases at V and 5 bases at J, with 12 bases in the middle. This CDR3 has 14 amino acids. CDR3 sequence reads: CASSLRQGMETQYF. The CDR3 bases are TGTGCCAGCAGCTTAAGGCAGGGGATGGAGACCCAGTACTTC.